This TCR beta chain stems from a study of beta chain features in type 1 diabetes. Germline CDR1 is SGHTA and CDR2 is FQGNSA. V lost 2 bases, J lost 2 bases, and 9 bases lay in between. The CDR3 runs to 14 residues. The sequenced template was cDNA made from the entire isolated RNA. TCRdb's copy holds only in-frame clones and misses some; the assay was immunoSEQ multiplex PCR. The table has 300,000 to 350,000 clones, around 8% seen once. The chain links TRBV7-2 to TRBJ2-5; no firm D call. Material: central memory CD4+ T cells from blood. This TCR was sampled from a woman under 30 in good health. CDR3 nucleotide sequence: TGTGCCAGCAGCTTAAGGGTCAGTCAAGAGACCCAGTACTTC. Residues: CASSLRVSQETQYF.